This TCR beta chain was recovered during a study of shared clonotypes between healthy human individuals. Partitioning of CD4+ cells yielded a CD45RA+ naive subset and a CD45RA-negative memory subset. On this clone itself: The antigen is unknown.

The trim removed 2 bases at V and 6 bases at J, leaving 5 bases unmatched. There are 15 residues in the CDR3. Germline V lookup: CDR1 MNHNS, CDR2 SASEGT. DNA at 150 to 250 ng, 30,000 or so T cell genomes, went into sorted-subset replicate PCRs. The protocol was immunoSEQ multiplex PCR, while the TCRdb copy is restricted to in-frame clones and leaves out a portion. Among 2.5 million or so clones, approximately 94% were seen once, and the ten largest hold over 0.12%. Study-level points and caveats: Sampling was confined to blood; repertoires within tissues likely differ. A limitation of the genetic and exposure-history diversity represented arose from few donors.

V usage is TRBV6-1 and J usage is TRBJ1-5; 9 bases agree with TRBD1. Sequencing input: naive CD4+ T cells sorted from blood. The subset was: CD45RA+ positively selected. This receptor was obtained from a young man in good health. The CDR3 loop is CASSERQGVGQPQHF. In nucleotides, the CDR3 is TGTGCCAGCAGTGAACGACAGGGGGTAGGTCAGCCCCAGCATTTT.